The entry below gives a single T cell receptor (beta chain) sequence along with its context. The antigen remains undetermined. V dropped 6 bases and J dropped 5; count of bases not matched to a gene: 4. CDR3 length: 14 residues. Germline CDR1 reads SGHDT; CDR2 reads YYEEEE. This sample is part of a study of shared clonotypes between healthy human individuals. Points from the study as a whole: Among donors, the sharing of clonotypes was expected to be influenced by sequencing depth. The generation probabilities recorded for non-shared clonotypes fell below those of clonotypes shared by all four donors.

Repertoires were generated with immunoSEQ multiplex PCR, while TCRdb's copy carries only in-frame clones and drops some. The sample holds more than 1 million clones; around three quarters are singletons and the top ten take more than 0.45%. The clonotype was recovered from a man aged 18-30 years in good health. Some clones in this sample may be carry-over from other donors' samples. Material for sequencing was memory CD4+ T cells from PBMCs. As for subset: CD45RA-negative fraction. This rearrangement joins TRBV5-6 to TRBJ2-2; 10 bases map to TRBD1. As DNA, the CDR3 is TGTGCCAGCAAAAGGACAGGGGGTACCGGGGAGCTGTTTTTT. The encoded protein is CASKRTGGTGELFF.